The rows below give T cell receptor beta chains drawn from one sample of a study of neurological immune-mediated disorders. MiXCR, applied by TCRdb to the 5' RACE reads, yields one record per CDR3 protein. The sample lists about 17,000 distinct CDR3 sequences; 3.5% were seen once. The sample consisted of CD8+ T cells from blood. The receptor set was obtained from a woman aged 35 to 49 in good health. Each CDR3 is given with its conserved first and last residue. A D gene is named only where the DNA matches it firmly.

v_gene: TRBV7-2
d_gene: TRBD2
j_gene: TRBJ2-7
CDR3aa: CASSPSGVAYEQYF

v_gene: TRBV9
d_gene: .
j_gene: TRBJ1-1
CDR3aa: CASSVDRNTEAFF

v_gene: TRBV6-5
d_gene: .
j_gene: TRBJ1-4
CDR3aa: CASSYVEGRGELFF

v_gene: TRBV7-8
d_gene: .
j_gene: TRBJ2-7
CDR3aa: CASSRRQALSYEQYF

v_gene: TRBV4-1
d_gene: TRBD1
j_gene: TRBJ1-5
CDR3aa: CASSPTGGSQPQHF

v_gene: TRBV27
d_gene: TRBD2
j_gene: TRBJ2-3
CDR3aa: CASAVRTSGTDTQYF

v_gene: TRBV5-1
d_gene: .
j_gene: TRBJ2-1
CDR3aa: CASSLATTSYNEQFF

v_gene: TRBV4-3
d_gene: TRBD2
j_gene: TRBJ2-1
CDR3aa: CASSQGLSGRVNEQFF

v_gene: TRBV6-5
d_gene: TRBD2
j_gene: TRBJ2-3
CDR3aa: CASSGLAGATPSDTQYF

v_gene: TRBV4-3
d_gene: .
j_gene: TRBJ1-2
CDR3aa: CASSQDRKGVLDGYTF

v_gene: TRBV12-3/TRBV12-4
d_gene: .
j_gene: TRBJ2-2
CDR3aa: CASSLRVLPNTGELFF

v_gene: TRBV6-6
d_gene: .
j_gene: TRBJ1-5
CDR3aa: CASSYRGAGSNQPQHF

v_gene: TRBV29-1
d_gene: .
j_gene: TRBJ2-2
CDR3aa: CSVLKDTGELFF

v_gene: TRBV6-5
d_gene: TRBD1
j_gene: TRBJ2-2
CDR3aa: CASSRYRGANTGELFF

v_gene: TRBV29-1
d_gene: .
j_gene: TRBJ2-5
CDR3aa: CSVEDLIGGRGEETQYF

v_gene: TRBV5-5
d_gene: .
j_gene: TRBJ1-6
CDR3aa: CASSSTGFANSPLHF

v_gene: TRBV7-2
d_gene: TRBD2
j_gene: TRBJ2-7
CDR3aa: CASSLTPGLLPREQYF

v_gene: TRBV27
d_gene: TRBD2
j_gene: TRBJ2-7
CDR3aa: CASSWGLATYEQYF

v_gene: TRBV6-5
d_gene: TRBD1
j_gene: TRBJ1-1
CDR3aa: CASSSGTGSPEAFF

v_gene: TRBV16
d_gene: TRBD1
j_gene: TRBJ1-2
CDR3aa: CASSPSGDSNYGYTF

v_gene: TRBV4-2
d_gene: .
j_gene: TRBJ2-7
CDR3aa: CASSQVAGNYEQYF

v_gene: TRBV7-9
d_gene: .
j_gene: TRBJ2-1
CDR3aa: CASSSGGQTLEQFF

v_gene: TRBV20-1
d_gene: .
j_gene: TRBJ2-7
CDR3aa: CSARAASDYEQYF

v_gene: TRBV7-9
d_gene: TRBD2
j_gene: TRBJ2-3
CDR3aa: CASSLEVAGELTDTQYF

v_gene: TRBV12-3/TRBV12-4
d_gene: TRBD2
j_gene: TRBJ2-5
CDR3aa: CASSLKASGRTQETQYF

v_gene: TRBV5-1
d_gene: .
j_gene: TRBJ2-7
CDR3aa: CASSASSYEQYF

v_gene: TRBV29-1
d_gene: .
j_gene: TRBJ2-6
CDR3aa: CSVIPLGAGANVLTF

v_gene: TRBV28
d_gene: TRBD2
j_gene: TRBJ2-3
CDR3aa: CASSSLGQKETSGVFADTQYF

v_gene: TRBV7-8
d_gene: TRBD1
j_gene: TRBJ2-5
CDR3aa: CASSLATGDQETQYF

v_gene: TRBV2
d_gene: .
j_gene: TRBJ1-2
CDR3aa: CASSEVGLDSYTF

v_gene: TRBV28
d_gene: TRBD1
j_gene: TRBJ2-7
CDR3aa: CASSSSRDSKSFPYEQYF

v_gene: TRBV6-2/TRBV6-3
d_gene: .
j_gene: TRBJ1-5
CDR3aa: CASSYRSGDFQPQHF

v_gene: TRBV5-1
d_gene: .
j_gene: TRBJ2-7
CDR3aa: CASSLGGVYGYEQYF

v_gene: TRBV5-1
d_gene: .
j_gene: TRBJ1-4
CDR3aa: CASSLFPGTNEKLFF

v_gene: TRBV7-9
d_gene: .
j_gene: TRBJ1-1
CDR3aa: CASSLVSTEAFF

v_gene: TRBV5-1
d_gene: TRBD1
j_gene: TRBJ2-1
CDR3aa: CASSLEGAWNEQFF

v_gene: TRBV4-3
d_gene: .
j_gene: TRBJ1-4
CDR3aa: CASTDVATNEKLFF

v_gene: TRBV19
d_gene: .
j_gene: TRBJ2-1
CDR3aa: CASRAGPLGSYEQFF

v_gene: TRBV10-1
d_gene: .
j_gene: TRBJ2-7
CDR3aa: CASSEGGDLHEQYF

v_gene: TRBV3-1
d_gene: .
j_gene: TRBJ2-7
CDR3aa: CASSTTPPYEQYF

v_gene: TRBV5-1
d_gene: .
j_gene: TRBJ2-5
CDR3aa: CASGGSPVEETQYF

v_gene: TRBV20-1
d_gene: TRBD1
j_gene: TRBJ1-2
CDR3aa: CSALRTGGNYGYTF

v_gene: TRBV27
d_gene: .
j_gene: TRBJ1-5
CDR3aa: CASSLRAGESNQPQHF

v_gene: TRBV12-3/TRBV12-4
d_gene: .
j_gene: TRBJ1-4
CDR3aa: CASRRGEKLFF

v_gene: TRBV28
d_gene: .
j_gene: TRBJ2-7
CDR3aa: CASSSVADLYEQYF

v_gene: TRBV10-3
d_gene: .
j_gene: TRBJ2-1
CDR3aa: CASRQGPGDDNEQFF

v_gene: TRBV7-9
d_gene: .
j_gene: TRBJ2-7
CDR3aa: CASSLREAPTYEQYF

v_gene: TRBV27
d_gene: TRBD2
j_gene: TRBJ2-6
CDR3aa: CASSLLGLAGGHRADVLTF